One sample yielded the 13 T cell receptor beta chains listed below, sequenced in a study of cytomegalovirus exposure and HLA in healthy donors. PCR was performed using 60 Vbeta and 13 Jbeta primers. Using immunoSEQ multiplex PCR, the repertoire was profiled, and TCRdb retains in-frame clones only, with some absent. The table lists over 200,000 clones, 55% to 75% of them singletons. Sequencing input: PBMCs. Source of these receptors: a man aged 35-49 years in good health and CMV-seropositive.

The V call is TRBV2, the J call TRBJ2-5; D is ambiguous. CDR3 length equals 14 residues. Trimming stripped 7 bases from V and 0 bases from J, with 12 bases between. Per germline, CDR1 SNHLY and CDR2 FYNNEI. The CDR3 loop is CASMPDMYQETQYF. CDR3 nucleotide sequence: TGTGCCAGCATGCCAGATATGTACCAAGAGACCCAGTACTTC.

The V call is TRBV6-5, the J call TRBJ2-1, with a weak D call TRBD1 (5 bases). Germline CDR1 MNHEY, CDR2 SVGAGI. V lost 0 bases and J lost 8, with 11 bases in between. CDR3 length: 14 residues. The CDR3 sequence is CASSYSAGKYEQFF. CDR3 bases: TGTGCCAGCAGTTACTCCGCAGGGAAGTATGAGCAGTTCTTC.

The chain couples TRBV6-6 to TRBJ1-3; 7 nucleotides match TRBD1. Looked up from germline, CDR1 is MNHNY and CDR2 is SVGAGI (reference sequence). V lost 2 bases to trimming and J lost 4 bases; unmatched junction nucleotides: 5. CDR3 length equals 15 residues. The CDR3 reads CASSYEGARGNTIYF. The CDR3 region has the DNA TGTGCCAGCAGTTACGAGGGGGCCCGGGGAAACACCATATATTTT.

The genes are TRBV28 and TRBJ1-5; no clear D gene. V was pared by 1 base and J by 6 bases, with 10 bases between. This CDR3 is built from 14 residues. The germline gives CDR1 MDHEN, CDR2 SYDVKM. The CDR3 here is CASSLFGEVQPQHF. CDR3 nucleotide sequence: TGTGCCAGCAGTTTATTCGGGGAGGTTCAGCCCCAGCATTTT.

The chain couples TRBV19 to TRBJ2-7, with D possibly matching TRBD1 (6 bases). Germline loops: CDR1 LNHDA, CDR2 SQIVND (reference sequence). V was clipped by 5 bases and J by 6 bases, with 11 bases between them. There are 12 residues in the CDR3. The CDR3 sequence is CASSRSGAEQYF. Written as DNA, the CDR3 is TGTGCCAGTAGTCGATCAGGGGCCGAGCAGTACTTC.

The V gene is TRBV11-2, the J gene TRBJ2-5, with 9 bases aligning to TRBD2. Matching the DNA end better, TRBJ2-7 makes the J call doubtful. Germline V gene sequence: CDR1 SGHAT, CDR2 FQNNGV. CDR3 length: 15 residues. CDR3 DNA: TGTGCCAGCAGCTTAACCGCGGGGGGGTTTTCCGAGCAGTACTTC. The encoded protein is CASSLTAGGFSEQYF.

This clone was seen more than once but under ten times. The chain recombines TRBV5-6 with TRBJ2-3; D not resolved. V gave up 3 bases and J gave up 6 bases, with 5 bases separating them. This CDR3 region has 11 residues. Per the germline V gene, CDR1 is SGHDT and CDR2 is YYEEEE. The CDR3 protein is CASSWADTQYF. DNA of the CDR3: TGTGCCAGCAGCTGGGCGGATACGCAGTATTTT.

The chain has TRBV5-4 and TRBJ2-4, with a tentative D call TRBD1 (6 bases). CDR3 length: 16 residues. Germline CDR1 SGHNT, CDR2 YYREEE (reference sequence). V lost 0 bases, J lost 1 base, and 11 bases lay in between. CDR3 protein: CASSLAPGEAKNIQYF. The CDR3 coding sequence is TGTGCCAGCAGCTTGGCGCCAGGGGAGGCCAAAAACATTCAGTACTTC.

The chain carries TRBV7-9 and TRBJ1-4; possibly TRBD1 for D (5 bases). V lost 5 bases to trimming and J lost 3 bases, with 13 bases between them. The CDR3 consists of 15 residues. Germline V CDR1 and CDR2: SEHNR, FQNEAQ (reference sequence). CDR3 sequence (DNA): TGTGCCAGCAGCACGGGGGTTGGAGCTAATGAAAAACTGTTTTTT. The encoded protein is CASSTGVGANEKLFF.

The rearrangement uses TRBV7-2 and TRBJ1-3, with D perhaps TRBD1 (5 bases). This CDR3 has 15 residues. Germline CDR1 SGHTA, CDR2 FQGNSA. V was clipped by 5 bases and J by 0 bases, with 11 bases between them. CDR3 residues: CASSPTVRSGNTIYF. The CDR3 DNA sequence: TGTGCCAGCAGCCCGACAGTCCGCTCTGGAAACACCATATATTTT.

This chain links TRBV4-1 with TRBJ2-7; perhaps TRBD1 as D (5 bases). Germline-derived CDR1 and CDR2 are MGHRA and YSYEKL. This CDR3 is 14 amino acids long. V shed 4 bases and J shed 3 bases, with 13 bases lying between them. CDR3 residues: CASSPTGANYEQYF. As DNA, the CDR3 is TGCGCCAGCAGCCCTACTGGGGCGAACTACGAGCAGTACTTC.

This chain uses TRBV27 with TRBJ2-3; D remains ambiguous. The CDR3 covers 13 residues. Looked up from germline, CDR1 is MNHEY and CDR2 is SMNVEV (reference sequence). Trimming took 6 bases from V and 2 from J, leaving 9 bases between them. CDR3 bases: TGTGCCAGCAGCTCCACATACACAGATACGCAGTATTTT. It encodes CASSSTYTDTQYF.

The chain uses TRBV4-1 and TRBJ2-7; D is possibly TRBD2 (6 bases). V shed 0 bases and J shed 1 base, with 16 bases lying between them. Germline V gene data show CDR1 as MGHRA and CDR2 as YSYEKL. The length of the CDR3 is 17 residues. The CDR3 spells CASSQERRGVGSYEQYF. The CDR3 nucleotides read TGCGCCAGCAGCCAAGAAAGGCGGGGAGTAGGATCCTACGAGCAGTACTTC.